This record covers a single T cell receptor (beta chain). Its antigen remains unknown. It was with 60 Vbeta and 13 Jbeta primers that the PCR ran. Sequencing was performed with immunoSEQ multiplex PCR; in TCRdb, only in-frame clones are kept and a portion is missing. The top ten clones hold about 0.25% of a sample with 200,000 to 250,000 clones, 70% to 90% of them seen once. The V gene's germline CDR1 is SGHNT and CDR2 YENEEA. The CDR3 is 15 residues long. The V segment lost 4 bases and the J segment 7 bases; nucleotides outside the gene matches: 8. The sample comes from a study of cytomegalovirus exposure and HLA in healthy donors. Overall study findings and caveats: Some V segments, including TRBV6-2 and TRBV6-3, were excluded as indistinguishable. It was 150 to 200 TCR beta chains that were listed as cytomegalovirus-associated.

Donors showed nominal health when sampled, although they likely had unrecorded immune exposures. V gene TRBV11-3 combines with J gene TRBJ2-1, with 9 bases lining up with TRBD1. The sequenced material came from PBMCs. The receptor was isolated from a girl under 10 years old in good health and CMV-seronegative. CDR3 residues: CASSWHRGRDNEQFF. The DNA for the CDR3 is TGTGCCAGCAGCTGGCACAGGGGGCGAGATAATGAGCAGTTCTTC. Complete variable domain (other parts from reference TRBV11-3 and TRBJ2-1): EAGVVQSPRYKIIEKKQPVAFWCNPISGHNTLYWYLQNLGQGPELLIRYENEEAVDDSQLPKDRFSAERLKGVDSTLKIQPAELGDSAVYLCASSWHRGRDNEQFFGPGTRLTVL.